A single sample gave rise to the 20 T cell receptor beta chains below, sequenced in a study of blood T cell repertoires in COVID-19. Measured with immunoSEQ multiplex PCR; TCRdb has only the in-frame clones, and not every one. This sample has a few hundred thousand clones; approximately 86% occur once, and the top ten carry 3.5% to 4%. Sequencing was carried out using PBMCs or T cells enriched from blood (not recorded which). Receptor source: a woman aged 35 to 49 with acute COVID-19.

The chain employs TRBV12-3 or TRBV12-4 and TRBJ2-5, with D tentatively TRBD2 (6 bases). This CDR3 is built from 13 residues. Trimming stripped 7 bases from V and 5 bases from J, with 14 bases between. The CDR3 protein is CASTNSGGETQYF. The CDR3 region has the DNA TGTGCCAGCACCAATAGCGGAGGTGAGACCCAGTACTTC.

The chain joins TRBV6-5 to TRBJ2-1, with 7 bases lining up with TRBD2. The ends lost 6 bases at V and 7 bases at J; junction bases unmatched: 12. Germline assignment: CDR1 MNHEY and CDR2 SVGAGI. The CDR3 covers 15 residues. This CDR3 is CASSSSGKNPNEQFF. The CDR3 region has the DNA TGTGCCAGCAGCTCTAGCGGAAAAAACCCAAATGAGCAGTTCTTC.

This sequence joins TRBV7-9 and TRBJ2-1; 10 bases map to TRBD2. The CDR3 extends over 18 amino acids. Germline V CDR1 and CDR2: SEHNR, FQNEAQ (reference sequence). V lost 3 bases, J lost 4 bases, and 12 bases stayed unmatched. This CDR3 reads CASSLLGLAGDSYNEQFF. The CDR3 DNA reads TGTGCCAGCAGCTTGTTAGGGCTAGCGGGAGACTCTTACAATGAGCAGTTCTTC.

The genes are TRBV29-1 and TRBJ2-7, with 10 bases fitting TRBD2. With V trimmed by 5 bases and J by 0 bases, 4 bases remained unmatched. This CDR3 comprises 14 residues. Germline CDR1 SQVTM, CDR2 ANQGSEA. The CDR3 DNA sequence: TGCAGCGTTCTAGCGGGAGTGGGCTCCTACGAGCAGTACTTC. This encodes CSVLAGVGSYEQYF.

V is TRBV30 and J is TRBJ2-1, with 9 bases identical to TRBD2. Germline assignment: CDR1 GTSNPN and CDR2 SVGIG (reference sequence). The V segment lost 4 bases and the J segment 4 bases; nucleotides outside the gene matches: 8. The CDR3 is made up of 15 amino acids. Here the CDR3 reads CAWTRGAGGYNEQFF. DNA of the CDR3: TGTGCCTGGACGCGCGGGGCGGGAGGGTACAATGAGCAGTTCTTC.

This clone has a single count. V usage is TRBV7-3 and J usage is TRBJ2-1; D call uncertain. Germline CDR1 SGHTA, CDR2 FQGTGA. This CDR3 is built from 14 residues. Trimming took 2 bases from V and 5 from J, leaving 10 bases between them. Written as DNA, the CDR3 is TGTGCCAGCAGCTTAGGCCAGGCGAACAATGAGCAGTTCTTC. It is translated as CASSLGQANNEQFF. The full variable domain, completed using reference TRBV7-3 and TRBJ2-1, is GAGVSQTPSNKVTEKGKYVELRCDPISGHTALYWYRQSLGQGPEFLIYFQGTGAADDSGLPNDRFFAVRPEGSVSTLKIQRTERGDSAVYLCASSLGQANNEQFFGPGTRLTVL.

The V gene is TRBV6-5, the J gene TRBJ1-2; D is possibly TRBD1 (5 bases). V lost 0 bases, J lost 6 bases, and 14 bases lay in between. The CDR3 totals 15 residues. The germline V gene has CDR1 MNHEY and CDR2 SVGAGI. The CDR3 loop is CASSYSRQLLNGYTF. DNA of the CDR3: TGTGCCAGCAGTTACTCGAGACAGTTACTGAATGGCTACACCTTC.

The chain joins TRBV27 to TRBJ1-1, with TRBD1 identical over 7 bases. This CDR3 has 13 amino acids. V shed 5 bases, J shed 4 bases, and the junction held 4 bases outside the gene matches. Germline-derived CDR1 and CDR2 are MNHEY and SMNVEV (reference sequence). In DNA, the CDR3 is TGTGCCAGCAGTGACAGGGTTGGCACTGAAGCTTTCTTT. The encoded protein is CASSDRVGTEAFF.

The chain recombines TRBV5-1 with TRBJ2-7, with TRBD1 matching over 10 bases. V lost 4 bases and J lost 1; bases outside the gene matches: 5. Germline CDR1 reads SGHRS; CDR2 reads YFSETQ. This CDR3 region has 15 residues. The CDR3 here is CASSGDRGTSYEQYF. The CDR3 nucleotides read TGCGCCAGCAGCGGGGACAGGGGCACTTCCTACGAGCAGTACTTC.

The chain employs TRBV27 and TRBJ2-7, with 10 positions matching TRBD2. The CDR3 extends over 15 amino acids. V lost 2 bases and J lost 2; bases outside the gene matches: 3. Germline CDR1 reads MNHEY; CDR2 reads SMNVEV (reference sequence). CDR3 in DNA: TGTGCCAGCAGTTTACTAGCGGGAGATACCTACGAGCAGTACTTC. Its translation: CASSLLAGDTYEQYF.

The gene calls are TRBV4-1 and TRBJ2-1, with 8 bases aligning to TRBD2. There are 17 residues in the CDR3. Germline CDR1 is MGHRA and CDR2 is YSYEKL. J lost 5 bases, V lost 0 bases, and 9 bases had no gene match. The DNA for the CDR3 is TGCGCCAGCAGCCAAGAAAGTAGCGGGATAATCAACAATGAGCAGTTCTTC. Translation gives CASSQESSGIINNEQFF.

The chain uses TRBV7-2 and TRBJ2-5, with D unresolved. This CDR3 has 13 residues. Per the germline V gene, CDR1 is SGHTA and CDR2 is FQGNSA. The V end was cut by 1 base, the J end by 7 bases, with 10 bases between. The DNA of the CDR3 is TGTGCCAGCAGCTTAGAGTATTACGGGACCCAGTACTTC. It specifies CASSLEYYGTQYF.

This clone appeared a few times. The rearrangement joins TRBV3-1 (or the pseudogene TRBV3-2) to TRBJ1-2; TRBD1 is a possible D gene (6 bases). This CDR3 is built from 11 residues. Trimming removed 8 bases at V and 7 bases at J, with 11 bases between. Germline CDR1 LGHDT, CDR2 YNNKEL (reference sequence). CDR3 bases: TGTGCCAGCCGAGGGGGGGTTGGCTACACCTTC. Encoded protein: CASRGGVGYTF.

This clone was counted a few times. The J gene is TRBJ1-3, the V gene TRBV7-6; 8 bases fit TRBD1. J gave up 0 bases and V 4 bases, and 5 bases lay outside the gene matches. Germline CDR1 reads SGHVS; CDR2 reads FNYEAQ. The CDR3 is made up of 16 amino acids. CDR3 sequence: CASSWDRYSSGNTIYF. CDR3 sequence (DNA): TGTGCCAGCAGCTGGGACAGGTACAGCTCTGGAAACACCATATATTTT.

The chain's CDR3 is CASSSAGAGELFF. For the CDR3, the DNA is TGTGCCAGCAGTTCAGCGGGAGCCGGGGAGCTGTTTTTT. The V call is TRBV6-5, the J call TRBJ2-2; 8 nucleotides align to TRBD2. This CDR3 has 13 amino acids. V shed 4 bases, J shed 6 bases, and the junction held 1 base outside the gene matches. Germline-derived CDR1 and CDR2 are MNHEY and SVGAGI.

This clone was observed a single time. CDR3 in amino acids: CASNPSADRMNTEAFF. The CDR3 DNA is TGTGCCAGCAATCCTAGCGCGGACAGGATGAACACTGAAGCTTTCTTT. The chain carries TRBV27 and TRBJ1-1, with TRBD1 matching 7 bases. Trimming at V came to 7 bases and at J to 0 bases, leaving 11 bases not matched to a gene. This CDR3 has 16 residues. In germline, CDR1 is MNHEY, CDR2 SMNVEV (reference sequence).

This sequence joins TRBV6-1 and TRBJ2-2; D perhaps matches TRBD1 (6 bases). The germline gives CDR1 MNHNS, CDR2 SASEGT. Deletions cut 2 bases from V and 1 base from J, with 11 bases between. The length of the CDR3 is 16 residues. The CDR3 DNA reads TGTGCCAGCAGTGAATTCCGCAGGGGGAACACCGGGGAGCTGTTTTTT. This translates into CASSEFRRGNTGELFF.

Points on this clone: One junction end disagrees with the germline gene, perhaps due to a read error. The CDR3 DNA reads TGCTGGGAGACTGTTGGCTCACCCCTCCACTTT. It specifies CWETVGSPLHF. The chain joins TRBV18 to TRBJ1-6; D unclear. From germline, CDR1 is KGHSH and CDR2 LQKENI. CDR3 length: 11 amino acids. The full variable domain, completed using reference TRBV18 and TRBJ1-6, is NAGVMQNPRHLVRRRGQEARLRCSPMKGHSHVYWYRQLPEEGLKFMVYLQKENIIDESGMPKERFSAEFPKEGPSILRIQQVVRGDSAAYFCWETVGSPLHFGNGTRLTVT.

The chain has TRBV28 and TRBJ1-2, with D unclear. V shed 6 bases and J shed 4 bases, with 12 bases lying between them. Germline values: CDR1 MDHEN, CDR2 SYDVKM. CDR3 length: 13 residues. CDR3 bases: TGTGCCAGCAGCCGGGAGTTCGGCTATGGCTACACCTTC. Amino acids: CASSREFGYGYTF.

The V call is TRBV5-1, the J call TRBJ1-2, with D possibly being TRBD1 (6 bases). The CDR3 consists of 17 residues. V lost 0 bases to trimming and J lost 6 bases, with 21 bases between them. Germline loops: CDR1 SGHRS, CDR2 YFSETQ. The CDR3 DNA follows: TGCGCCAGCAGCTTGGTTGGCTCGGCAGGGGCAGGGAATGGCTACACCTTC. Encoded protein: CASSLVGSAGAGNGYTF.